Each of the 12 T cell receptor beta chains below was sequenced from the same sample in a study of regulatory T cells in long-lasting Graves disease. Time point in this sample: newly diagnosed GD, antithyroid drugs for less than 3 months. With RNA extracted from PBMCs as input, the TCR library was made. Assembly of TCR beta libraries relied on iRepertoire HTBI primers together with Arm-PCR of CDR3 regions. TCRdb redid the calling of the multiplex PCR reads with MiXCR, one entry per CDR3 protein. The sample has some 400,000 distinct CDR3 sequences; just under 15% are singletons. The same data also contributed to another study, on T cells in Graves' hyperthyroidism and ophthalmopathy.

The sequencing used peripheral blood mononuclear cells (PBMCs), collected at new diagnosis, from a patient treated with antithyroid drugs. These receptors were collected from a woman aged 30 to 39 with Graves disease.

The chain uses TRBV4-1 and TRBJ1-1; weak D call: TRBD1 (5 bases). Germline V gene lookup returns CDR1 MGHRA and CDR2 YSYEKL. The CDR3 loop spans 14 amino acids. Deletions cut 0 bases from V and 3 bases from J, with 8 bases between. CDR3 in amino acids: CASSQEGEDTEAFF. The CDR3 DNA reads as TGCGCCAGCAGCCAAGAAGGGGAGGACACTGAAGCTTTCTTT.

The chain couples TRBV15 to TRBJ2-3; no clear D. CDR3 size: 13 residues. Per germline, CDR1 LNHNV and CDR2 YYDKDF (reference sequence). Trimming took 4 bases from V and 2 from J, leaving 7 bases between them. The CDR3 sequence: CATSNIPTDTQYF. CDR3 DNA sequence: TGTGCCACCAGCAACATACCCACAGATACGCAGTATTTT.

This clonotype was picked up many times. The rearrangement joins TRBV11-2 to TRBJ2-4; 10 nucleotides align to TRBD2. Germline CDR1 SGHAT, CDR2 FQNNGV. Germline trimming cut 4 bases from V and 8 bases from J; bases unmatched to any gene: 8. The CDR3 is 15 amino acids. In nucleotides, the CDR3 is TGTGCCAGCAGCTCCCAGGGACTAGCGACGGACATTCAGTACTTC. Protein product: CASSSQGLATDIQYF.

Ten or more counts support this clonotype. The chain recombines TRBV6-5 with TRBJ2-7; 7 positions match TRBD2. CDR1 and CDR2 (germline): MNHEY, SVGAGI. The CDR3 runs to 16 residues. V trimming: 0 bases; J trimming: 4 bases; junction bases outside the gene matches: 9. The DNA of the CDR3 is TGTGCCAGCAGTTACTCCCCTAGCGGCGGTGGATACGAGCAGTACTTC. This encodes CASSYSPSGGGYEQYF.

This clonotype was counted ten times or more. V usage is TRBV11-3 and J usage is TRBJ2-1, with 10 bases identical to TRBD2. Unmatched junction bases numbered 6, after V lost 4 bases and J lost 6 bases. CDR1 is SGHNT, CDR2 YENEEA, per germline. The CDR3 extends over 15 amino acids. CDR3 coding DNA: TGTGCCAGCAGCTCCCCTAGCGGGAGAGGCAATGAGCAGTTCTTC. Residues: CASSSPSGRGNEQFF.

The chain employs TRBV19 and TRBJ2-1; a weak D match, TRBD2 (5 bases). The CDR3 covers 16 residues. Deletions cut 3 bases from V and 4 bases from J, with 16 bases between. Germline V gives CDR1 LNHDA, CDR2 SQIVND (reference sequence). The CDR3 spells CASSIFARATYNEQFF. The CDR3, as DNA: TGTGCCAGTAGTATTTTTGCGAGGGCGACTTACAATGAGCAGTTCTTC.

This clonotype came up a few times. This chain joins TRBV6-6 and TRBJ1-4, with D perhaps TRBD1 (6 bases). The length of the CDR3 is 16 residues. Germline lookup yields CDR1 MNHNY and CDR2 SVGAGI (reference sequence). V shed 0 bases and J shed 8 bases, with 16 bases lying between them. The CDR3 sequence is CASSYSTGQGGEKLFF. CDR3 DNA: TGTGCCAGCAGTTACTCGACGGGACAAGGGGGAGAAAAACTGTTTTTT.

This clonotype occurred many times. The V call is TRBV20-1, the J call TRBJ2-1, with unresolved D. The ends were cut back, 3 bases at V and 8 bases at J, with 11 bases in the middle. Germline V lookup: CDR1 DFQATT, CDR2 SNEGSKA (reference sequence). CDR3 size: 12 residues. In nucleotides, the CDR3 is TGCAGTGCTAGTGGCCTCACGGATGAGCAGTTCTTC. Amino acid sequence: CSASGLTDEQFF.

This clonotype appeared many times. This sequence joins TRBV12-3 or TRBV12-4 and TRBJ2-7; a weak D match, TRBD2 (6 bases). Trimming removed 7 bases from V and 3 bases from J, with 16 bases in between. The CDR3 has 14 residues. In DNA, the CDR3 is TGTGCCAGCAATCTCGGGGGTAGCGACTACGAGCAGTACTTC. This sequence encodes CASNLGGSDYEQYF.

This clonotype was detected many times. V is TRBV11-3 and J is TRBJ2-3; tentatively, D is TRBD2 (5 bases). V lost 6 bases to trimming and J lost 0 bases, with 13 bases between them. This CDR3 is 15 amino acids long. Germline V gives CDR1 SGHNT, CDR2 YENEEA. In DNA form, the CDR3 reads TGTGCCAGCAGTCCAAGCGGTTACAGCACAGATACGCAGTATTTT. Translating gives CASSPSGYSTDTQYF. Supplemented by reference TRBV11-3 and TRBJ2-3, the full variable domain reads EAGVVQSPRYKIIEKKQPVAFWCNPISGHNTLYWYLQNLGQGPELLIRYENEEAVDDSQLPKDRFSAERLKGVDSTLKIQPAELGDSAVYLCASSPSGYSTDTQYFGPGTRLTVL.

This clonotype was seen at least ten times. This chain joins TRBV10-3 and TRBJ2-2; D might be TRBD2 (6 bases). CDR3 length: 15 amino acids. Trimming took off 7 bases at V and 0 bases at J, with 12 bases between the two ends. CDR1 ENHRY and CDR2 SYGVKD come from the germline V gene. The CDR3 spells CAITPTRSNTGELFF. The CDR3 DNA reads as TGTGCCATCACCCCGACTAGATCGAACACCGGGGAGCTGTTTTTT.

V usage is TRBV12-3 or TRBV12-4 and J usage is TRBJ2-7; TRBD1 agrees at 12 bases. The CDR3 is 15 residues long. With V trimmed by 6 bases and J by 11 bases, 14 bases remained unmatched. The CDR3 spells CASSTARDRGPLEYF. The CDR3 bases are TGTGCCAGCAGCACTGCCCGGGACAGGGGGCCCTTGGAGTACTTC.